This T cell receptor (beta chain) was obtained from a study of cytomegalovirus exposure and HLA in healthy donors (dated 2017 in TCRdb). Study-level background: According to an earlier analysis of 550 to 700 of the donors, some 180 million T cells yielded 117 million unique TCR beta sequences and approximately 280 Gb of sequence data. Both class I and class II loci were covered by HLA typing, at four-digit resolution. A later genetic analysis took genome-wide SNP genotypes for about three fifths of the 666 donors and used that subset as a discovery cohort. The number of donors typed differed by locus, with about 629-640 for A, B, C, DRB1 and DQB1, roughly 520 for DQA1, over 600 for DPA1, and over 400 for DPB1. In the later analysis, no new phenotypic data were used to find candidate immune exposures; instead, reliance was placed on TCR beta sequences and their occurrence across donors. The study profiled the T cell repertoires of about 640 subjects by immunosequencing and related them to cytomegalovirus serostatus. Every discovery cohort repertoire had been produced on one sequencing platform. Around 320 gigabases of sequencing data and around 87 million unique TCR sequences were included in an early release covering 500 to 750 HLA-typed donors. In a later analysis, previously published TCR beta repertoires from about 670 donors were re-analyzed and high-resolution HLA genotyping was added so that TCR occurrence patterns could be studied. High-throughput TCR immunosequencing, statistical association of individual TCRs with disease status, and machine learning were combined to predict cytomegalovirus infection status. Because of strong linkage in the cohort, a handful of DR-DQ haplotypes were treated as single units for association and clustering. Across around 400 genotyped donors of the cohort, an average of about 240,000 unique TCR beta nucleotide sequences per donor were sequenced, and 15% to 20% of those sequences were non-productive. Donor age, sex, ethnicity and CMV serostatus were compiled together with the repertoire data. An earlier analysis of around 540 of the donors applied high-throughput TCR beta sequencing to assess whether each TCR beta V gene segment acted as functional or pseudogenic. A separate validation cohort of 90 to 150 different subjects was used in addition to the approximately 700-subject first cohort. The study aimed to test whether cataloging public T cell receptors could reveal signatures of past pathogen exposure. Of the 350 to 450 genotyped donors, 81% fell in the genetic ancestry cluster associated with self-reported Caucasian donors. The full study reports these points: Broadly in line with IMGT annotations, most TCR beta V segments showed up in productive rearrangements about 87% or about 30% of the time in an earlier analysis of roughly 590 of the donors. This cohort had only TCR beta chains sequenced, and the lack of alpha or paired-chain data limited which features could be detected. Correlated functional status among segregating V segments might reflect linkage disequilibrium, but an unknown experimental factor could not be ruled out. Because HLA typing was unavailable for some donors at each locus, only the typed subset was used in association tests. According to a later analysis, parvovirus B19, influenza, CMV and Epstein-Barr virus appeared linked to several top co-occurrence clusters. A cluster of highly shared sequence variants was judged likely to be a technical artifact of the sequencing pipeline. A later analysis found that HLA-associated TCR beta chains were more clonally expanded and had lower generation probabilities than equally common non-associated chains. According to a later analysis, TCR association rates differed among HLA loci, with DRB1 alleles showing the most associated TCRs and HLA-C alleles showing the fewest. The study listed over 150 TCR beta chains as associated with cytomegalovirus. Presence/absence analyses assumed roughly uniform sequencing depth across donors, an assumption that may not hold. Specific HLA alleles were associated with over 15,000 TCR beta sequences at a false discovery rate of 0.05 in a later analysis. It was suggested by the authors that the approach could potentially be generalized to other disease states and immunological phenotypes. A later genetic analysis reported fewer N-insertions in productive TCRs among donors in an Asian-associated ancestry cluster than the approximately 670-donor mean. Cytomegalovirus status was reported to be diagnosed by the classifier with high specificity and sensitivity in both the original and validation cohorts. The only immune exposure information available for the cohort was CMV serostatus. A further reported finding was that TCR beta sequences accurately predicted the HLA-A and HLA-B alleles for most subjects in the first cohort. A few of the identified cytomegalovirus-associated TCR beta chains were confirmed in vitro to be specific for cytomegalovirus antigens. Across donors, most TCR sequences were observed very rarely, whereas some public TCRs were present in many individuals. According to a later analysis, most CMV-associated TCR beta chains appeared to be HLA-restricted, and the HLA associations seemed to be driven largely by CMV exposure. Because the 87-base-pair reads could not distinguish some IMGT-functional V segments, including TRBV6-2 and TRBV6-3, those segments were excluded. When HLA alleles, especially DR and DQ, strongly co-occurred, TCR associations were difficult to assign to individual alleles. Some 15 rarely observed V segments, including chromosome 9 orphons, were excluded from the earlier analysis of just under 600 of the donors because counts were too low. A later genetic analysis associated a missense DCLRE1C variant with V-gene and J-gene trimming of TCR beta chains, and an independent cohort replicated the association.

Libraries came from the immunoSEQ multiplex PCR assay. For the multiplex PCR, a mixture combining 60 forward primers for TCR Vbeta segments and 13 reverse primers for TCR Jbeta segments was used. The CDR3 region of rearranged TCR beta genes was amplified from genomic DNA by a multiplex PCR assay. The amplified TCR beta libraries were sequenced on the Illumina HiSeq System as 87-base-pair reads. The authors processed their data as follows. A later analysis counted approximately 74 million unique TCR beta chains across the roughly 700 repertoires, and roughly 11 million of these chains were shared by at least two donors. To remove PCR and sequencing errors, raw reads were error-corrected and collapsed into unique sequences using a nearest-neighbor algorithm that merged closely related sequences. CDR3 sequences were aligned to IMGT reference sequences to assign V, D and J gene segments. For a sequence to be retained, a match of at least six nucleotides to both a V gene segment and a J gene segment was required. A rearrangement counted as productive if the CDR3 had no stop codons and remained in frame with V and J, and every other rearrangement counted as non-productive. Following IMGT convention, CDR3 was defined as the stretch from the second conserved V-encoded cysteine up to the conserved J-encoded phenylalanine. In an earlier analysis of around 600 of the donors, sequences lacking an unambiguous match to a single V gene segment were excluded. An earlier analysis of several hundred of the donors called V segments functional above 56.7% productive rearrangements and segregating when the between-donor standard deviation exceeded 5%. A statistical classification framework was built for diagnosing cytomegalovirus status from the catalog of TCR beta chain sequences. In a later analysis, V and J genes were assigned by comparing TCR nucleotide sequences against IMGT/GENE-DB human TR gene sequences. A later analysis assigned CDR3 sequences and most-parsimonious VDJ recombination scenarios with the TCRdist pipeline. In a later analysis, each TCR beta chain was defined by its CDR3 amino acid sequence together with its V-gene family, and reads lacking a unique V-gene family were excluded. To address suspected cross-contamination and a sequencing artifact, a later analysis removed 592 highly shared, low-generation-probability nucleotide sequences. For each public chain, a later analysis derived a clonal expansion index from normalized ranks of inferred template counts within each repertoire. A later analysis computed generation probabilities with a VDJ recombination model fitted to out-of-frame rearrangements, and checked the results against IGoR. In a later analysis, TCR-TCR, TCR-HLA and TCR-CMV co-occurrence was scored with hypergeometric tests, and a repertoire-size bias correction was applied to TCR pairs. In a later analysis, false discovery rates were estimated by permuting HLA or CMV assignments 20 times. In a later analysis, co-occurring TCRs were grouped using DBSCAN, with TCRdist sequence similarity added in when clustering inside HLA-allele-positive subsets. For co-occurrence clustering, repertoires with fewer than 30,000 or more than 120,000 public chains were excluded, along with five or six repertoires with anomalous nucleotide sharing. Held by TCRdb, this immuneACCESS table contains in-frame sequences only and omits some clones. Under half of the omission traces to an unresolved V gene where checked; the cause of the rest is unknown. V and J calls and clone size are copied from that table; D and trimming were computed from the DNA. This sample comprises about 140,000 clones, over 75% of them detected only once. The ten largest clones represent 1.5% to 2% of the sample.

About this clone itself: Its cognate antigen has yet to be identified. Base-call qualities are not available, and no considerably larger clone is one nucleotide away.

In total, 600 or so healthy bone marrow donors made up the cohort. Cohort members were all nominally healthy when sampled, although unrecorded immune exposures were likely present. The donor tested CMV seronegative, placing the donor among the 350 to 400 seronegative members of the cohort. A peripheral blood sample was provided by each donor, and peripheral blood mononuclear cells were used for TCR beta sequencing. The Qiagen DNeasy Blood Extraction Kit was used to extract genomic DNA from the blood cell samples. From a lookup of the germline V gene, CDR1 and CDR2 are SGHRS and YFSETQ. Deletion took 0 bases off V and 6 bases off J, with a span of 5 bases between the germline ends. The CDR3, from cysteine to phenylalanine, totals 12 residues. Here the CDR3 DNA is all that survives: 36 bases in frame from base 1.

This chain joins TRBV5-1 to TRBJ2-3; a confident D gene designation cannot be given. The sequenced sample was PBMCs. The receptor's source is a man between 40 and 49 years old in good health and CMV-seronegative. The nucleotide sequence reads TGCGCCAGCAGCTTGGCCGGGGATACGCAGTATTTT. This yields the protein CASSLAGDTQYF. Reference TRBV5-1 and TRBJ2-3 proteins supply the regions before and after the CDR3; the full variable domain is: KAGVTQTPRYLIKTRGQQVTLSCSPISGHRSVSWYQQTPGQGLQFLFEYFSETQRNKGNFPGRFSGRQFSNSRSEMNVSTLELGDSALYLCASSLAGDTQYFGPGTRLTVL.